The table lists the clone carrying this TCR beta chain with a few counts. Antigen: not known. Looked up from germline, CDR1 is MNHNS and CDR2 is SASEGT. Trimming took 6 bases from V and 0 from J, leaving 13 bases between them. This CDR3 contains 15 residues. Bulk TCR libraries were made with methods that had been previously described and with listed TCR primers. TCRdb recomputed calls from the PCR reads with MiXCR, one row per CDR3 protein. The sample contains some 89,000 distinct CDR3 sequences, approximately 24% of which appear only once. This sample was taken from a study of molecular identifiers for immune sequencing clone quantification. Findings and caveats of the study: Sharing of a barcode by identical TCR molecules could cause highly expanded clone sizes to be underestimated.

A CD8+CD4-CCR7+CD45RA+ gate was used to sort naive CD8 T cells. The sequenced material came from naive CD8+ T cells from blood, with Jurkat cell RNA spiked in. The sample's subset: FACS-sorted CD8+CD4-CCR7+CD45RA+ naive T cells. The receptor was isolated from a human donor in good health. Some libraries in this study had Jurkat cell RNA spiked in. The chain links TRBV6-1 to TRBJ2-3; D might be TRBD1 or TRBD2, each matching 5 bases. This CDR3 is CASRTTGASTDTQYF. DNA of the CDR3: TGTGCCAGCAGAACAACCGGGGCTAGCACAGATACGCAGTATTTT.